These 9 T cell receptor beta chains were all obtained from the same sample, sequenced in a study of early stage breast cancer tumors. Generated by immunoSEQ multiplex PCR, the TCRdb table keeps only in-frame clones and is missing some. The sample lists around 71,000 clones; under 85% were seen once. Sequencing input: blood. The receptors originated from a person between 55 and 70 years old with breast cancer.

CDR3 residues: CASSRTGTSGTSGDIQYF. CDR3 DNA: TGTGCCAGCAGCCGTACTGGGACTAGCGGGACTTCCGGGGACATTCAGTACTTC. V gene TRBV7-9 combines with J gene TRBJ2-4; TRBD2 aligns across 13 bases. V trimming: 5 bases; J trimming: 8 bases; junction bases outside the gene matches: 15. Germline assignment: CDR1 SEHNR and CDR2 FQNEAQ (reference sequence). This CDR3 spans 18 amino acids.

This chain uses TRBV4-1 with TRBJ2-2; TRBD2 aligns across 8 bases. Germline V gene data show CDR1 as MGHRA and CDR2 as YSYEKL. V was pared by 4 bases and J by 5 bases, with 6 bases of the junction left unmatched. The CDR3 is 15 residues long. The CDR3, as DNA: TGCGCCAGCAGCCTTCCCGGGGGGGCAACCGGGGAGCTGTTTTTT. Amino acid sequence: CASSLPGGATGELFF.

V and J are TRBV28 and TRBJ1-2; D gene uncertain. V was pared by 3 bases and J by 1 base, with 9 bases between. The CDR3 runs 14 residues. CDR1 is MDHEN and CDR2 is SYDVKM in the germline V gene. CDR3 nucleotides: TGTGCCAGCAGTTTGGTTTTAAGTAACTATGGCTACACCTTC. Protein sequence: CASSLVLSNYGYTF.

Remarks on this clone: Other DNA sequences in this sample translate to the same CDR3. CDR3 protein: CASSLGRNTEAFF. The CDR3 nucleotides are TGCGCCAGCAGCTTAGGGAGGAACACTGAAGCTTTCTTT. The J gene is TRBJ1-1, the V gene TRBV5-1; D not resolved. Germline CDR1 SGHRS, CDR2 YFSETQ. This CDR3 has 13 residues. V lost 2 bases and J lost 1, with 6 bases in between.

This chain links TRBV7-6 with TRBJ2-1, with D perhaps TRBD1 or TRBD2 (5 bases each). CDR3 size: 15 residues. Per germline, CDR1 SGHVS and CDR2 FNYEAQ. Trimming removed 5 bases at V and 7 bases at J, with 18 bases between. CDR3 in DNA: TGTGCCAGCAGCCCTACCGGGACCGCCTCAAATGAGCAGTTCTTC. It encodes CASSPTGTASNEQFF. The whole variable domain, remainder taken from reference TRBV7-6 and TRBJ2-1, is GAGVSQSPRYKVTKRGQDVALRCDPISGHVSLYWYRQALGQGPEFLTYFNYEAQQDKSGLPNDRFSAERPEGSISTLTIQRTEQRDSAMYRCASSPTGTASNEQFFGPGTRLTVL.

In nucleotides, the CDR3 is TGCAGTGCTAGCGGGTCAGATACGCAGTATTTT. Protein: CSASGSDTQYF. The gene calls are TRBV20-1 and TRBJ2-3; no definite D call. This CDR3 region has 11 residues. The V end was cut by 3 bases, the J end by 4 bases, with 5 bases between. The germline V gene has CDR1 DFQATT and CDR2 SNEGSKA (reference sequence).

As for this clone: The same CDR3 is also encoded by other DNA sequences in this sample. The chain uses TRBV9 and TRBJ2-3; D gene unclear. The CDR3 consists of 13 residues. V was clipped by 4 bases and J by 1 base, with 7 bases between them. Germline CDR1 is SGDLS and CDR2 is YYNGEE. The CDR3 region is CASSLTGTDTQYF. The CDR3 nucleotides read TGTGCCAGCAGCTTGACGGGCACAGATACGCAGTATTTT.

This clone has a handful of counts. This chain connects TRBV28 to TRBJ1-2, with D perhaps TRBD1 (6 bases). Germline CDR1 MDHEN, CDR2 SYDVKM. CDR3 size: 16 residues. The ends were cut back, 3 bases at V and 4 bases at J, with 18 bases in the middle. CDR3 amino acids: CASSFSLRGGLYGYTF. CDR3 coding DNA: TGTGCCAGCAGTTTTTCGCTCAGGGGAGGGCTCTATGGCTACACCTTC.

V gene TRBV7-9 combines with J gene TRBJ2-2, with 11 bases fitting TRBD2. There are 16 residues in the CDR3. V shed 5 bases and J 1 base; nucleotides not matched to a gene: 3. The germline gives CDR1 SEHNR, CDR2 FQNEAQ (reference sequence). The CDR3 sequence is CASSRSGRENTGELFF. The CDR3 bases are TGTGCCAGCAGCCGTAGCGGGAGGGAGAACACCGGGGAGCTGTTTTTT.